This T cell receptor beta chain was identified in a study of beta chain features in type 1 diabetes. A single heparinised blood sample, averaging about 100 mL, was obtained per donor. Populations isolated by sorting all had purity greater than 95%. CDR1 is SGHNT, CDR2 YYREEE, per germline (reference sequence). CDR3 length: 15 residues. Trimming cost V 3 bases and J 2 bases; bases outside gene matches: 4. Isolated RNA was reverse transcribed in full, so expressed TCRB transcripts were sequenced. It was found that naive, central memory and regulatory T cell samples averaged about 3.5 million reads. Repertoires were generated with immunoSEQ multiplex PCR, while TCRdb's copy carries only in-frame clones and drops some. The data contain almost 250,000 clones, around an eighth of them singletons.

Sequencing was carried out using naive CD4+ T cells from blood. The source is a woman aged 40 to 50 in good health. This chain connects TRBV5-4 to TRBJ2-1; 8 nucleotides align to TRBD1. CDR3 in amino acids: CASSYGTGPYNEQFF. The CDR3 DNA is TGTGCCAGCAGCTACGGGACAGGCCCCTACAATGAGCAGTTCTTC. Full variable domain (outside the CDR3, taken from reference TRBV5-4 and TRBJ2-1): ETGVTQSPTHLIKTRGQQVTLRCSSQSGHNTVSWYQQALGQGPQFIFQYYREEENGRGNFPPRFSGLQFPNYSSELNVNALELDDSALYLCASSYGTGPYNEQFFGPGTRLTVL.